This TCR beta chain was retrieved from a study of T cells in Graves' hyperthyroidism and ophthalmopathy. Germline V gene data show CDR1 as MNHEY and CDR2 as SMNVEV (reference sequence). Trimming pared 5 bases from V and 7 bases from J, leaving 21 bases between. The CDR3 is made up of 17 amino acids. Researchers amplified the TCR beta CDR3 regions from RNA transcripts. The HTBI primer set was used in a first-round RT-PCR of the TCR CDR3. TCRdb reprocessed the multiplex PCR reads via MiXCR and lists one record per CDR3 protein. The sample lists 300,000 to 450,000 distinct CDR3 sequences; about a sixth were seen once. Broader study findings: In simple terms, a model built on 13 V-J features told ophthalmopathy apart from stable hyperthyroidism. In blood, most of the thyroid clonotypes expanded above 0.001 were also present.

Concerning this clonotype: What it binds is unknown.

The hyperthyroidism was newly diagnosed and had lasted under 2 months; the patients were aged 18 to 65. The chain uses TRBV27 and TRBJ1-6; D unclear. This TCR was recovered from a woman in her twenties or thirties with Graves' hyperthyroidism that later progressed to Graves' ophthalmopathy. Source material: blood. CDR3: CASSPTPRTGWNSPLHF. The CDR3 coding sequence is TGTGCCAGCAGTCCCACCCCTCGAACGGGATGGAATTCACCCCTCCACTTT.